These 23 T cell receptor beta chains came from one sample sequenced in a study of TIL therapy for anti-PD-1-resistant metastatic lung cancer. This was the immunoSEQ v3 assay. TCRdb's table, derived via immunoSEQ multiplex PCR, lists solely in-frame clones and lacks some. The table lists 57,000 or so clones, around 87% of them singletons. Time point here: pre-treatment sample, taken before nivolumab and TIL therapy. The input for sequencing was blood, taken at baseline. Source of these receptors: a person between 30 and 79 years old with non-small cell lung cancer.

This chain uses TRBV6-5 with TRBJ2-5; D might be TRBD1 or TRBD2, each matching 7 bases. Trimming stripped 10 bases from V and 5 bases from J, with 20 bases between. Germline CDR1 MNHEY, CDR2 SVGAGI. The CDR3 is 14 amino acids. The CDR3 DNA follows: TGTGCCACCATGATGGGAGGGGGCCGGGAGACCCAGTACTTC. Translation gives CATMMGGGRETQYF.

CDR3 DNA sequence: TGCGCCAGCAGCCAAGAATGGTCTCGCTCCTACGAGCAGTACTTC. It translates to CASSQEWSRSYEQYF. The chain employs TRBV4-1 and TRBJ2-7; D ambiguous. Trimming removed 0 bases from V and 0 bases from J, with 9 bases in between. CDR1 is MGHRA, CDR2 YSYEKL, per germline. This CDR3 is 15 amino acids long.

The CDR3 spells CATSDETRPDTQYF. CDR3 in DNA: TGTGCCACCAGTGATGAAACACGTCCAGATACGCAGTATTTT. This sequence joins TRBV24-1 and TRBJ2-3; D is undetermined. Trimming took off 3 bases at V and 4 bases at J, with 10 bases between the two ends. This CDR3 has 14 residues. In germline, CDR1 is KGHDR, CDR2 SFDVKD.

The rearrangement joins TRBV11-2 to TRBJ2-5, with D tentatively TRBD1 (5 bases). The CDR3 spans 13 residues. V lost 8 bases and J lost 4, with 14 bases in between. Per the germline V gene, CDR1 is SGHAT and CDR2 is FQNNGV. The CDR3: CASGWGAVETQYF. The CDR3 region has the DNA TGTGCCAGCGGGTGGGGCGCCGTAGAGACCCAGTACTTC.

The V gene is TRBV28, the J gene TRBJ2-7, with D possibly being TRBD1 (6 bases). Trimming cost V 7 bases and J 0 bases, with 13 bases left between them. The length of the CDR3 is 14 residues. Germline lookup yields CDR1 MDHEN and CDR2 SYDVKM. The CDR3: CASITGTPSYEQYF. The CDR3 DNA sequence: TGTGCCAGCATCACCGGGACACCCTCCTACGAGCAGTACTTC.

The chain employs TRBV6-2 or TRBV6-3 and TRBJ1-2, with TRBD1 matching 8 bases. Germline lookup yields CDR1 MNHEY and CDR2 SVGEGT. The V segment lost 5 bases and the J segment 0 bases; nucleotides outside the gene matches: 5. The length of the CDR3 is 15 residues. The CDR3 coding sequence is TGTGCCAGCAGTGCCACGACAGGGGCTAACTATGGCTACACCTTC. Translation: CASSATTGANYGYTF.

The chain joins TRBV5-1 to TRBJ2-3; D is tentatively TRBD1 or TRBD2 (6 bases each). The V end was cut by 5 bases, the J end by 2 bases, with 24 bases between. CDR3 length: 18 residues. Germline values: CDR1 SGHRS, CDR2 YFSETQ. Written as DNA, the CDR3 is TGCGCCAGCAGTCTCACGGGGGCCCCGAGTAGGGCCACAGATACGCAGTATTTT. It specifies CASSLTGAPSRATDTQYF.

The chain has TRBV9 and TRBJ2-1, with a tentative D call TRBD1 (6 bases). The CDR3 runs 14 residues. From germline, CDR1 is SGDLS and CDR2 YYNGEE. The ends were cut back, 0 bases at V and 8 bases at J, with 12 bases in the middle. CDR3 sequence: CASSVATGLYEQFF. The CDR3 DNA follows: TGTGCCAGCAGCGTAGCCACAGGGCTTTATGAGCAGTTCTTC.

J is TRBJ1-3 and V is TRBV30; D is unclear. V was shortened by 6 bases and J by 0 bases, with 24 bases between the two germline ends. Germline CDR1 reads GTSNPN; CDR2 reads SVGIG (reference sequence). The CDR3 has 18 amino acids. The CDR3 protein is CACVSRSSSGYSGNTIYF. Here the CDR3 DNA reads TGTGCCTGTGTCAGCAGATCGTCCTCCGGATACTCTGGAAACACCATATATTTT.

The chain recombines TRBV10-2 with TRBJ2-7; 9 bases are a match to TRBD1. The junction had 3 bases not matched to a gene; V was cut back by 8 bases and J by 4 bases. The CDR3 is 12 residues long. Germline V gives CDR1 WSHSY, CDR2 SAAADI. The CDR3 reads CASGTGRYEQYF. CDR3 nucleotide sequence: TGCGCCAGCGGGACAGGGCGGTACGAGCAGTACTTC.

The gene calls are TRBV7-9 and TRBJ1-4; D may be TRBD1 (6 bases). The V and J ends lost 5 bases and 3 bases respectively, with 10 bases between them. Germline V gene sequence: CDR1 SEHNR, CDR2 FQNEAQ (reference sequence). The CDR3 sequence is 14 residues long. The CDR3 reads CASSQQGANEKLFF. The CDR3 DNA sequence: TGTGCCAGCAGCCAACAGGGCGCTAATGAAAAACTGTTTTTT.

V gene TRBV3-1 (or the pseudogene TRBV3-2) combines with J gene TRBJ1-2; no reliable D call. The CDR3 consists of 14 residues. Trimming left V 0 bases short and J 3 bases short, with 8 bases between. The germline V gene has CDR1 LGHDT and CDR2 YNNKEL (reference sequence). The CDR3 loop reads CASSQDVTDYGYTF. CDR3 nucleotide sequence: TGTGCCAGCAGCCAAGATGTAACAGACTATGGCTACACCTTC.

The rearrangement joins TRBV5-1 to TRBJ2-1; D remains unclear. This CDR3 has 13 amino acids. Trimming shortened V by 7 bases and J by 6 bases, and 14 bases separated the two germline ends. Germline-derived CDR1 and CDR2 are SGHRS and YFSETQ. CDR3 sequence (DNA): TGCGCCAGCCGACTCCCCCAAAGCAATGAGCAGTTCTTC. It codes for CASRLPQSNEQFF.

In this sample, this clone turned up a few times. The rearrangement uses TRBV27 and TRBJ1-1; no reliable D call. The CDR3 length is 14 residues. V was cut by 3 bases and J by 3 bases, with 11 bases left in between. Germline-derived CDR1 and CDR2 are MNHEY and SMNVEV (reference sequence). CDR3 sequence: CASSFNHWDTEAFF. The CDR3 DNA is TGTGCCAGCAGTTTTAATCACTGGGACACTGAAGCTTTCTTT.

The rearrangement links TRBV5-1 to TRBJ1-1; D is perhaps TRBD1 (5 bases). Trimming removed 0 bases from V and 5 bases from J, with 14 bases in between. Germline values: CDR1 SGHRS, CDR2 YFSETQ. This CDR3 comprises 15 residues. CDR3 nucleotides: TGCGCCAGCAGCTTGGAAGGGACTCGAGGGACTGAAGCTTTCTTT. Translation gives CASSLEGTRGTEAFF.

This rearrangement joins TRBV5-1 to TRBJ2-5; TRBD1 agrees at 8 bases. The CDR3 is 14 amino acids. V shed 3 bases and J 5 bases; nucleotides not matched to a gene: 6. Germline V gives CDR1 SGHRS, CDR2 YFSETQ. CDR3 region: CASSSFRTGETQYF. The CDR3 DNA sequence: TGCGCCAGCAGCTCTTTTCGGACAGGGGAGACCCAGTACTTC.

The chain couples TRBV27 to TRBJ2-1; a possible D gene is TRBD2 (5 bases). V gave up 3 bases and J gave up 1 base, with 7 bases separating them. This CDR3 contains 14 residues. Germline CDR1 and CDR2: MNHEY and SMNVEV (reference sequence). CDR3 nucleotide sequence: TGTGCCAGCAGTTTTGGCGGGTCCTACAATGAGCAGTTCTTC. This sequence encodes CASSFGGSYNEQFF.

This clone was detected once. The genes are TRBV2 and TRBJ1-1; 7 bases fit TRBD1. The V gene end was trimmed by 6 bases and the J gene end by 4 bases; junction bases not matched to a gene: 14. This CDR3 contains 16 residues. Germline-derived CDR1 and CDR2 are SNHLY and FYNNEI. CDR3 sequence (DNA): TGTGCCAGCAGGATCCTAACAGGGGCGCACCCCACTGAAGCTTTCTTT. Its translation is CASRILTGAHPTEAFF.

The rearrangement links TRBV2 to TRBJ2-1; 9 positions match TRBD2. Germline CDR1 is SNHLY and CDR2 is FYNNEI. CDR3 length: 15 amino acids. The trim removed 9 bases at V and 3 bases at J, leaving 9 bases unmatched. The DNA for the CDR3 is TGTGCCAGGATGAAAGGACTAGCGAACTACAATGAGCAGTTCTTC. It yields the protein CARMKGLANYNEQFF.

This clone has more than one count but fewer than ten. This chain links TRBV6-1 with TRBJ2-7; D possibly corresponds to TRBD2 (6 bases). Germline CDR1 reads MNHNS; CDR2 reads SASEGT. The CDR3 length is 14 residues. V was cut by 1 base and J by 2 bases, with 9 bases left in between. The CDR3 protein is CASSEGGVTYEQYF. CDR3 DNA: TGTGCCAGCAGTGAAGGGGGGGTAACCTACGAGCAGTACTTC.

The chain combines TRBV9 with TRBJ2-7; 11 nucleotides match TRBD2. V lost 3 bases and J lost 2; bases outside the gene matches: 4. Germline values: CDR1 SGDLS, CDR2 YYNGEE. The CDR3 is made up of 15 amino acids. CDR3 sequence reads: CASSAPGLAAYEQYF. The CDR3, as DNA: TGTGCCAGCAGCGCCCCGGGACTAGCGGCCTACGAGCAGTACTTC. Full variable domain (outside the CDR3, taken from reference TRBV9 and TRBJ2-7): DSGVTQTPKHLITATGQRVTLRCSPRSGDLSVYWYQQSLDQGLQFLIQYYNGEERAKGNILERFSAQQFPDLHSELNLSSLELGDSALYFCASSAPGLAAYEQYFGPGTRLTVT.

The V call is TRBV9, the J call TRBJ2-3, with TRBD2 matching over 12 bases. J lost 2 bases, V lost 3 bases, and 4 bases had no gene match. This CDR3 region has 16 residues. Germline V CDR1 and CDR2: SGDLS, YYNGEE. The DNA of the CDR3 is TGTGCCAGCAGCGCCCGGACTAGCGGGATCACAGATACGCAGTATTTT. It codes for CASSARTSGITDTQYF.

CDR3 residues: CASSQDRDYEQYF. The CDR3 DNA reads as TGCGCCAGCAGCCAAGACAGGGACTACGAGCAGTACTTC. This chain joins TRBV4-1 and TRBJ2-7; a possible D gene is TRBD1 (5 bases). CDR3 length equals 13 residues. CDR1 and CDR2 from the germline V gene are MGHRA and YSYEKL. Trimming removed 0 bases at V and 3 bases at J, with 6 bases between.